A selection of T cell receptor beta chains follows, all from one sample in a study of memory B cells and T cells in multiple sclerosis. The repertoire was sequenced with immunoSEQ multiplex PCR; TCRdb's copy has only in-frame clones and lacks some. The table has around 14,000 clones, about 70% seen once. The specimen was memory (CD45RO+) CD4+ T cells from blood. These receptors were obtained from a human donor with multiple sclerosis. Both conserved end residues are part of each CDR3. D genes are given only for firm matches. Clone size is shown for a subset of rows, as once, few, many or a class of expanded clone.

V gene,J gene,D gene,clone size,CDR3 protein,CDR3 DNA
TRBV5-6,TRBJ2-3,TRBD2,-,CASRNGLAEYTDTQYF,TGTGCCAGCAGGAACGGACTAGCGGAATACACAGATACGCAGTATTTT
TRBV25-1,TRBJ1-4,-,-,CASRGTTHNEKLFF,TGTGCCAGCAGGGGGACAACCCATAATGAAAAACTGTTTTTT
TRBV5-4,TRBJ1-1,-,-,CASRGRRTAEAFF,TGTGCCAGCAGAGGCAGGAGGACAGCTGAAGCTTTCTTT
TRBV4-2,TRBJ2-3,TRBD2,-,CASSQEENLPAIPGTSATDTQYF,TGTGCCAGCAGCCAAGAAGAGAATCTGCCAGCCATCCCCGGGACTAGCGCCACAGATACGCAGTATTTT
TRBV5-1,TRBJ2-7,TRBD1,-,CASATGNEQYF,TGCGCCAGCGCGACAGGGAACGAGCAGTACTTC
TRBV19,TRBJ2-1,-,few,CASSIKASPLYNEQFF,TGTGCCAGTAGTATTAAGGCTAGCCCCCTCTACAATGAGCAGTTCTTC
TRBV4-1,TRBJ1-2,-,medium-sized,CASRGGYGYTF,TGCGCCAGCAGAGGAGGCTATGGCTACACCTTC
TRBV5-1,TRBJ1-6,-,-,CASSLGRGRDSPLHF,TGCGCCAGCAGCTTGGGCAGGGGAAGGGATTCACCCCTCCACTTT
TRBV10-2,TRBJ2-3,-,-,CASSQTRTDTQYF,TGCGCCAGCAGTCAGACTCGCACAGATACGCAGTATTTT
TRBV7-2,TRBJ2-5,-,-,CASSLGTLKVETQYF,TGTGCCAGCAGCTTAGGGACACTTAAAGTGGAGACCCAGTACTTC
TRBV14,TRBJ2-3,-,-,CASSQDGGNGDTQYF,TGTGCCAGCAGCCAAGATGGGGGCAACGGAGATACGCAGTATTTT
TRBV6-5,TRBJ1-5,-,few,CASSYQRDSNQPQHF,TGTGCCAGCAGTTATCAGAGGGATAGCAATCAGCCCCAGCATTTT
TRBV15,TRBJ2-7,-,-,CATSRVRQEQYF,TGTGCCACCAGCAGGGTAAGACAGGAGCAGTACTTC
TRBV10-2,TRBJ2-1,TRBD2,-,CASLDLSGESFF,TGCGCCAGCCTCGACCTAAGCGGGGAGTCGTTCTTC
TRBV5-5,TRBJ1-2,-,-,CASSSSERNYGYTF,TGTGCCAGCAGCTCATCCGAGCGCAACTATGGCTACACCTTC
TRBV30,TRBJ2-7,TRBD2,-,CAWSGGTSGTHEQYF,TGTGCCTGGAGTGGAGGGACTAGCGGGACCCACGAGCAGTACTTC
TRBV5-1,TRBJ1-1,-,-,CASSLYRNMNTEAFF,TGCGCCAGCAGCTTGTACAGGAATATGAACACTGAAGCTTTCTTT
TRBV6-5,TRBJ1-2,-,-,CASSGGGRGRYGYTF,TGTGCCAGCAGTGGCGGCGGCAGGGGAAGGTATGGCTACACCTTC
TRBV29-1,TRBJ2-3,TRBD2,-,CSCSGTSGTDTQYF,TGCAGCTGCTCCGGGACTAGCGGCACAGATACGCAGTATTTT
TRBV5-4,TRBJ1-2,-,-,CASSFRDILYGYTF,TGTGCCAGCAGCTTCCGGGACATACTCTATGGCTACACCTTC
TRBV5-6,TRBJ2-7,-,-,CASSPPLDYSYEQYF,TGTGCCAGCAGCCCCCCTCTGGACTACTCCTACGAGCAGTACTTC
TRBV7-9,TRBJ1-1,-,few,CASSQDRGTEAFF,TGTGCCAGCAGCCAAGATCGGGGGACTGAAGCTTTCTTT
TRBV19,TRBJ1-1,-,-,CASSITSTVLGGEAFF,TGTGCCAGTAGTATAACATCGACGGTCCTGGGAGGGGAAGCTTTCTTT
TRBV5-1,TRBJ2-1,TRBD1,few,CASSFGTGSYNEQFF,TGCGCCAGCAGCTTCGGGACAGGGTCCTACAATGAGCAGTTCTTC
TRBV4-2,TRBJ1-1,-,-,CASSQSPSTEAFF,TGTGCCAGCAGCCAATCCCCCAGCACTGAAGCTTTCTTT
TRBV5-8,TRBJ1-1,-,few,CASSEDRTFEAFF,TGTGCCAGCAGCGAAGACAGGACATTCGAAGCTTTCTTT
TRBV5-1,TRBJ2-2,TRBD2,-,CASSLGTSQAGELFF,TGCGCCAGCAGCTTGGGGACTAGCCAGGCCGGGGAGCTGTTTTTT
TRBV5-1,TRBJ2-5,TRBD2,-,CASSLATLSGRGETQYF,TGCGCCAGCAGCTTGGCTACCCTCAGCGGGAGAGGAGAGACCCAGTACTTC
TRBV7-9,TRBJ2-3,TRBD2,-,CASSLPLAGVSTDTQYF,TGTGCCAGCAGCTTACCCCTAGCGGGGGTGAGCACAGATACGCAGTATTTT
TRBV5-1,TRBJ2-7,TRBD1,-,CASSLDLGGGKQYF,TGCGCCAGCAGCTTGGATTTAGGGGGCGGAAAGCAGTACTTC
TRBV6-6,TRBJ2-7,-,-,CASTRDIGSYEQYF,TGTGCCAGCACCCGGGACATCGGCTCCTACGAGCAGTACTTC
TRBV19,TRBJ1-4,-,few,CASSTGHGEKLFF,TGTGCCAGTAGTACAGGACACGGCGAAAAACTGTTTTTT
TRBV12-5,TRBJ1-2,-,-,CASGTGENYGYTF,TGTGCTAGTGGGACTGGGGAGAACTATGGCTACACCTTC
TRBV2,TRBJ1-6,TRBD1,few,CAKSGQGNSPLHF,TGTGCCAAATCGGGACAGGGGAATTCACCCCTCCACTTT
TRBV4-1,TRBJ2-2,-,-,CASSQATLVATGELFF,TGCGCCAGCAGCCAAGCTACCTTGGTTGCTACCGGGGAGCTGTTTTTT
TRBV6-1,TRBJ1-4,TRBD1,-,CASSESDRGHEKLFF,TGTGCCAGCAGTGAAAGCGACAGGGGGCATGAAAAACTGTTTTTT
TRBV10-3,TRBJ2-2,TRBD1,-,CAISEPGQDFTELFF,TGTGCCATCAGTGAGCCCGGACAGGACTTTACGGAGCTGTTTTTT
TRBV5-6,TRBJ1-2,-,-,CASSLVTANRILYGYTF,TGTGCCAGCAGCTTGGTGACAGCCAACAGAATTCTCTATGGCTACACCTTC
TRBV5-6,TRBJ2-1,-,-,CASRFGLLAVLYNEQFF,TGTGCCAGCAGGTTCGGGCTCTTAGCGGTCCTCTACAATGAGCAGTTCTTC
TRBV28,TRBJ2-1,-,-,CASGLLGGQPNNEQFF,TGTGCCAGCGGCCTGCTGGGGGGACAGCCCAACAATGAGCAGTTCTTC
TRBV18,TRBJ1-1,-,-,CASSPPDGRNTEAFF,TGTGCCAGCTCACCCCCGGACGGGAGGAACACTGAAGCTTTCTTT
TRBV9,TRBJ2-7,TRBD2,-,CASSVASSGYEQYF,TGTGCCAGCAGCGTAGCTTCTAGCGGGTACGAGCAGTACTTC
TRBV9,TRBJ2-3,TRBD1,-,CASSFRTGNTDTQYF,TGTGCCAGCAGCTTTCGGACAGGCAACACAGATACGCAGTATTTT
TRBV5-1,TRBJ2-7,TRBD2,-,CASSPTSGRAVSQYF,TGCGCCAGCAGCCCTACTAGCGGGAGGGCCGTCTCGCAGTACTTC
TRBV6-5,TRBJ1-4,-,-,CASSQQGTNEKLFF,TGTGCCAGCAGTCAACAGGGTACTAATGAAAAACTGTTTTTT
TRBV6-5,TRBJ2-5,TRBD1,-,CASSSDRGQETQYF,TGTGCCAGCAGCTCGGACAGGGGACAAGAGACCCAGTACTTC
TRBV27,TRBJ2-2,-,-,CASSLSVAGELFF,TGTGCCAGCAGTTTATCGGTAGCCGGGGAGCTGTTTTTT
TRBV15,TRBJ1-1,-,once,CATSVKWRDRLVEAFF,TGTGCCACCAGCGTTAAGTGGAGAGACAGATTGGTGGAAGCTTTCTTT
TRBV4-2,TRBJ1-4,-,-,CASSQDHGGEKLFF,TGTGCCAGCAGCCAAGATCACGGGGGGGAAAAACTGTTTTTT
TRBV6-1,TRBJ1-2,-,-,CAISESDYGYTF,TGTGCCATCAGTGAGTCGGACTATGGCTACACCTTC
TRBV4-2,TRBJ2-3,-,-,CASSQDLGLGTQYF,TGTGCCAGCAGCCAAGATTTGGGGCTAGGGACGCAGTATTTT
TRBV29-1,TRBJ2-7,-,-,CSVRGTPTYEQYF,TGCAGCGTTAGAGGGACACCTACCTACGAGCAGTACTTC
TRBV15,TRBJ1-5,-,once,CATKLGSQGSNQPQHF,TGTGCCACCAAGCTTGGGTCGCAGGGGAGTAATCAGCCCCAGCATTTT
TRBV2,TRBJ1-1,-,-,CASSEELRGANTEAFF,TGTGCCAGCAGTGAAGAGTTGCGGGGGGCGAACACTGAAGCTTTCTTT
TRBV6-5,TRBJ2-7,TRBD2,-,CASSYTASGARGRYF,TGTGCCAGCAGTTACACGGCTAGCGGGGCCAGGGGACGGTACTTC
TRBV28,TRBJ1-5,-,-,CASRSTGKQPQHF,TGTGCCAGCAGGTCTACAGGGAAACAGCCCCAGCATTTT
TRBV11-2,TRBJ1-2,-,-,CASSPGQFTNYGYTF,TGTGCCAGCAGCCCCGGACAGTTTACGAACTATGGCTACACCTTC
TRBV19,TRBJ1-2,TRBD1,few,CASRTGTGPSQYTF,TGTGCCAGTAGAACCGGGACAGGTCCGTCGCAGTACACCTTC
TRBV5-1,TRBJ2-7,-,few,CASSFTGNSYEQYF,TGCGCCAGCAGCTTTACAGGAAACTCCTACGAGCAGTACTTC
TRBV30,TRBJ2-3,-,once,CAWMIVGGKVTDTQYF,TGTGCCTGGATGATCGTGGGGGGAAAGGTCACAGATACGCAGTATTTT